Listed below are T cell receptor beta chains from one sample, sequenced in a study of T cell responses to AZD1222 COVID-19 vaccine. This table comes from immunoSEQ multiplex PCR, and its TCRdb copy is limited to in-frame clones, with some not included. This table has 130,000 to 150,000 clones, approximately 90% appearing once. The sample here was peripheral blood, taken 28 days after the second AZD1222 dose. The receptor set was obtained from an adult who received the AZD1222 COVID-19 vaccine. Both conserved end residues are part of each CDR3. A D gene is named only where the DNA matches it firmly. For some rows the clone size is stated as once, few or many, or as a class when expanded; others skip it.

>TRBV7-2|-|TRBJ1-5|TRBD1
CASSWGQGNQPQHF
TGTGCCAGCAGCTGGGGACAGGGCAATCAGCCCCAGCATTTT
>TRBV6-2/TRBV6-3|-|TRBJ2-7|-
CASSYLGTLGDEQYF
TGTGCCAGCAGTTACCTCGGGACTCTGGGGGACGAGCAGTACTTC
>TRBV7-6|-|TRBJ1-5|TRBD1
CASSLGGQGGNQPQHF
TGTGCCAGCAGCTTAGGCGGACAGGGGGGAAATCAGCCCCAGCATTTT
>TRBV11-3|-|TRBJ2-3|TRBD2
CASSPWTSGRGGTDTQYF
TGTGCCAGCAGCCCTTGGACTAGCGGGAGGGGGGGCACAGATACGCAGTATTTT
>TRBV5-4|-|TRBJ2-2|TRBD2
CAIRLAGGMNTGELFF
TGTGCCATCAGACTAGCGGGAGGGATGAACACCGGGGAGCTGTTTTTT
>TRBV6-2/TRBV6-3|-|TRBJ2-1|-
CASSYSEVGEQFF
TGTGCCAGCAGTTACTCGGAGGTCGGGGAGCAGTTCTTC
>TRBV15|-|TRBJ1-4|-
CATSRAGDLNEKLFF
TGTGCCACCAGCAGAGCTGGAGATTTAAATGAAAAACTGTTTTTT
>TRBV5-1|-|TRBJ1-2|TRBD1
CASSLGTANHYGYTF
TGCGCCAGCAGCTTAGGGACAGCAAACCACTATGGCTACACCTTC
>TRBV5-3|-|TRBJ2-7|TRBD2
CARSLVERGGYEQYF
TGTGCCAGAAGCTTGGTGGAGCGGGGGGGCTACGAGCAGTACTTC
>TRBV6-5|-|TRBJ2-1|TRBD2
CASRVLAGGFNEQFF
TGTGCCAGCAGGGTTCTAGCGGGGGGTTTCAATGAGCAGTTCTTC
>TRBV5-6|once|TRBJ1-5|-
CASSFWEAGQPQHF
TGTGCCAGCAGCTTCTGGGAGGCTGGTCAGCCCCAGCATTTT
>TRBV11-2|-|TRBJ2-1|-
CASSPVNEQFF
TGTGCCAGCAGCCCGGTCAATGAGCAGTTCTTC
>TRBV29-1|-|TRBJ1-2|-
CSASRGGWSYGYTF
TGCAGCGCCTCCCGAGGGGGTTGGTCTTATGGCTACACCTTC
>TRBV6-1|-|TRBJ1-5|-
CASSDRHSNQPQHF
TGTGCCAGCAGTGATCGGCATAGCAATCAGCCCCAGCATTTT
>TRBV2|-|TRBJ1-5|-
CASGRTADSNQPQHF
TGTGCCAGCGGACGGACAGCCGATAGCAATCAGCCCCAGCATTTT
>TRBV24-1|-|TRBJ2-2|-
CATSVLDRSGELFF
TGTGCCACCAGTGTACTAGATCGGAGCGGGGAGCTGTTTTTT
>TRBV18|once|TRBJ1-6|-
CASSPRPDNSYNSPLHF
TGTGCCAGCTCACCACGGCCCGATAACTCCTATAATTCACCCCTCCACTTT
>TRBV19|-|TRBJ2-1|TRBD2
CASSMVAGVNNEQFF
TGTGCCAGTAGTATGGTAGCGGGAGTTAACAATGAGCAGTTCTTC
>TRBV5-1|few|TRBJ2-7|-
CASSLDGGGSYEQYF
TGCGCCAGCAGCTTGGATGGGGGAGGTTCCTACGAGCAGTACTTC
>TRBV19|-|TRBJ2-1|TRBD2
CASSPGLAGLYNEQFF
TGTGCCAGTAGTCCTGGACTAGCGGGACTCTACAATGAGCAGTTCTTC
>TRBV5-4|-|TRBJ2-7|-
CASSSSYPSYEQYF
TGTGCCAGCAGTTCTAGCTACCCCTCCTACGAGCAGTACTTC
>TRBV7-2|-|TRBJ2-5|-
CASSLGSLQETQYF
TGTGCCAGCAGCTTAGGGTCACTCCAAGAGACCCAGTACTTC
>TRBV4-2|few|TRBJ1-1|-
CATYGATEAFF
TGTGCCACCTACGGGGCGACTGAAGCTTTCTTT
>TRBV27|-|TRBJ1-2|-
CASSLLQGPQGGYTF
TGTGCCAGCAGTTTACTACAGGGTCCCCAGGGGGGCTACACCTTC